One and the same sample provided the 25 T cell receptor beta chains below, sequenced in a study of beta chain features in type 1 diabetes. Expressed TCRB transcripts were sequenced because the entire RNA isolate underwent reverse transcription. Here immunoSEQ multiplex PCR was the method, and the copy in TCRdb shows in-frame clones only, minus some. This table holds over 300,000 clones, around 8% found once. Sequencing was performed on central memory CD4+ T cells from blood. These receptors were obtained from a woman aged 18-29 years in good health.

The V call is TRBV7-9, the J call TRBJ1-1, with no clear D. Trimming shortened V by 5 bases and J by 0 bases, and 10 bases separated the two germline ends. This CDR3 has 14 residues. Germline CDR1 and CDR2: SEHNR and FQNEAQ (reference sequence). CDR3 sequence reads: CASSTSRLNTEAFF. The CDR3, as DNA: TGTGCCAGCAGCACCTCTCGACTGAACACTGAAGCTTTCTTT. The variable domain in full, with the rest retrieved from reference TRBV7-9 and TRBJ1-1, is DTGVSQNPRHKITKRGQNVTFRCDPISEHNRLYWYRQTLGQGPEFLTYFQNEAQLEKSRLLSDRFSAERPKGSFSTLEIQRTEQGDSAMYLCASSTSRLNTEAFFGQGTRLTVV.

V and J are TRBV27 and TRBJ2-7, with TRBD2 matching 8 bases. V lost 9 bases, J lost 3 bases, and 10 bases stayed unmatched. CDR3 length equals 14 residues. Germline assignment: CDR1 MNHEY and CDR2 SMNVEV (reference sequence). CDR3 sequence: CARKKRELSYEQYF. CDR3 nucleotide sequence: TGTGCCAGGAAAAAGCGGGAGTTAAGCTACGAGCAGTACTTC.

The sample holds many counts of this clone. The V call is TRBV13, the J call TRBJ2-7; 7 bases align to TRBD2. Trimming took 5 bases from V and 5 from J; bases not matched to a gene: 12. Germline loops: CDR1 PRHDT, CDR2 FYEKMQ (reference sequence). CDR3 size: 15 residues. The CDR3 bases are TGTGCCAGCAGCCCGAGACGGACTAGTTCTAACGAGCAGTACTTC. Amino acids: CASSPRRTSSNEQYF.

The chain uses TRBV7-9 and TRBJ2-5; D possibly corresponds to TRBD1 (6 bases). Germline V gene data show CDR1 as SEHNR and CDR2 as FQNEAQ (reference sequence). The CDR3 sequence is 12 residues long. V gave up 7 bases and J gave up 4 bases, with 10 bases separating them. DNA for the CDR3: TGTGCCAGCACAGGGGCTGGAGAGACCCAGTACTTC. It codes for CASTGAGETQYF.

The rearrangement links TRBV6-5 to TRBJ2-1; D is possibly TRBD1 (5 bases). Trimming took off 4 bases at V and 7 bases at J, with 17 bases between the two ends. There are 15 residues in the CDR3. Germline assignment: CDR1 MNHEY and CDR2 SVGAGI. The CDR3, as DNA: TGTGCCAGCAGTTCAGGGATAAGTAGTGTGAATGAGCAGTTCTTC. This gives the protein CASSSGISSVNEQFF.

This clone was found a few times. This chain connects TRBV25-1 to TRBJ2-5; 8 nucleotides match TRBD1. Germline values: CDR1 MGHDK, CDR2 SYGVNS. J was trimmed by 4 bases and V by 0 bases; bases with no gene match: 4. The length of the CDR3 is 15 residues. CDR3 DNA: TGTGCCAGCAGTGAATATGGACAGGGCGCAGAGACCCAGTACTTC. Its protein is CASSEYGQGAETQYF.

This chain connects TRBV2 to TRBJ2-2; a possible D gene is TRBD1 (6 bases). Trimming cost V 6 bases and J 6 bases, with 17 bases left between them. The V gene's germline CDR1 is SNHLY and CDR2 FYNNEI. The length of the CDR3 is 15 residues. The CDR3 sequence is CASRKTGLRAGELFF. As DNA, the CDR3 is TGTGCCAGCAGGAAAACAGGGCTGAGGGCCGGGGAGCTGTTTTTT.

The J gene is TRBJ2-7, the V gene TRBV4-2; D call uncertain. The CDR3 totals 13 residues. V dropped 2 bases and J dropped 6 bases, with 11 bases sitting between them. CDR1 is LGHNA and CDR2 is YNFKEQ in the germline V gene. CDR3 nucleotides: TGTGCCAGCAGCCAAACTCGGGCAACCGAGCAGTACTTC. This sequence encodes CASSQTRATEQYF.

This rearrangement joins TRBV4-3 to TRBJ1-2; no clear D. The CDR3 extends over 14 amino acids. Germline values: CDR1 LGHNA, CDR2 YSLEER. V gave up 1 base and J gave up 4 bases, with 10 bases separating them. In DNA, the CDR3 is TGCGCCAGCAGCCAAGGGAACAGCCCCTATGGCTACACCTTC. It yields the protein CASSQGNSPYGYTF.

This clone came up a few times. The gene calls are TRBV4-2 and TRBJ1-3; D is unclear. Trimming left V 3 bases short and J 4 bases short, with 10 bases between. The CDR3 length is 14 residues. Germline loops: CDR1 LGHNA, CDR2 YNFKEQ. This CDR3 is CASSQAPRGNTIYF. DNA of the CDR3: TGTGCCAGCAGCCAGGCCCCTCGAGGAAACACCATATATTTT.

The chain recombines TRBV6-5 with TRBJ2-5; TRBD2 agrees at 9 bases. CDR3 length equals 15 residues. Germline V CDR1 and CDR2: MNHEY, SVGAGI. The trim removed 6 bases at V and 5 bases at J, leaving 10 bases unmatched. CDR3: CASSPFSGSPETQYF. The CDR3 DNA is TGTGCCAGCAGCCCTTTTAGCGGGAGTCCGGAGACCCAGTACTTC.

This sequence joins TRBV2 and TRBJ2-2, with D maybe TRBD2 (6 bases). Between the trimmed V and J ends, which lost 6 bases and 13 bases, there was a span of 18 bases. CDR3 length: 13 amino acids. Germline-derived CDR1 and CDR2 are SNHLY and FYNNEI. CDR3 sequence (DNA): TGTGCCAGCAGAGGGAGGCGCGCTCTAAGGCTGTTTTTT. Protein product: CASRGRRALRLFF.

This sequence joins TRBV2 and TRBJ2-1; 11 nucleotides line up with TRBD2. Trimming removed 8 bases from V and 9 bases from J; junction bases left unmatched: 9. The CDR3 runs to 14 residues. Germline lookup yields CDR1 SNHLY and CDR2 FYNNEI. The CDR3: CASPGTSGYSEQFF. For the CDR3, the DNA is TGTGCCAGCCCCGGGACTAGCGGTTACTCTGAGCAGTTCTTC.

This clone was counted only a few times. CDR3 residues: CASGVFAGGYDEQYF. Here the CDR3 DNA reads TGTGCCAGCGGGGTCTTCGCGGGAGGGTACGACGAGCAGTACTTC. V is TRBV28 and J is TRBJ2-7; 9 bases agree with TRBD2. Per germline, CDR1 MDHEN and CDR2 SYDVKM. The CDR3 totals 15 residues. V dropped 8 bases and J dropped 5; count of bases not matched to a gene: 13. Filled out from reference TRBV28 and TRBJ2-7, the complete variable domain reads DVKVTQSSRYLVKRTGEKVFLECVQDMDHENMFWYRQDPGLGLRLIYFSYDVKMKEKGDIPEGYSVSREKKERFSLILESASTNQTSMYLCASGVFAGGYDEQYFGPGTRLTVT.

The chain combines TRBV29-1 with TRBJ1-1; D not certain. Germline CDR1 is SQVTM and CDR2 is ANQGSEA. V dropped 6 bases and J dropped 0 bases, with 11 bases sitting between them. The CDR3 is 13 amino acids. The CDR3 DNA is TGCAGCGTCCTGAGTGACATGAACACTGAAGCTTTCTTT. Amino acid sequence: CSVLSDMNTEAFF.

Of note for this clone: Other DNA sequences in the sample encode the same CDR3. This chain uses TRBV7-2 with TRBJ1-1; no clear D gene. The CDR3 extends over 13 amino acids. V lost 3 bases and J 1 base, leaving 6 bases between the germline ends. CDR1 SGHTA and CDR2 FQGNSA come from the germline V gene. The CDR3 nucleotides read TGTGCCAGCAGCTTTTCAAGGAACACTGAAGCTTTCTTT. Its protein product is CASSFSRNTEAFF.

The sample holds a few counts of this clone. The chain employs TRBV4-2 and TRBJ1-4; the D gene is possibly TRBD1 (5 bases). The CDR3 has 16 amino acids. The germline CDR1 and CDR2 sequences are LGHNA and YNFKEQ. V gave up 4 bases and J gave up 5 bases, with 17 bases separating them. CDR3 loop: CASSLNGGRVNEKLFF. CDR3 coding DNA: TGTGCCAGCAGCCTAAACGGGGGACGGGTAAATGAAAAACTGTTTTTT.

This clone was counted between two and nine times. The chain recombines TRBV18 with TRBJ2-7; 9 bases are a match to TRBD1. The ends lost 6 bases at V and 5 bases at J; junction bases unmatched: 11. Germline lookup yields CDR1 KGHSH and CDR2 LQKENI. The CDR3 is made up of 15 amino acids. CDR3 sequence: CASSPLRTGAHEQYF. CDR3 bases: TGTGCCAGCTCGCCCCTCAGGACAGGGGCCCACGAGCAGTACTTC. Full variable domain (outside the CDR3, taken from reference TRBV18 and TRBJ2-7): NAGVMQNPRHLVRRRGQEARLRCSPMKGHSHVYWYRQLPEEGLKFMVYLQKENIIDESGMPKERFSAEFPKEGPSILRIQQVVRGDSAAYFCASSPLRTGAHEQYFGPGTRLTVT.

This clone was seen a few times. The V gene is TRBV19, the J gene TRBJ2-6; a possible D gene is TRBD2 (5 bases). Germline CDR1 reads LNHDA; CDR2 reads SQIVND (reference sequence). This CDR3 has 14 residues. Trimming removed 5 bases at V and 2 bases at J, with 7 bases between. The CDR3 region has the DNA TGTGCCAGTAGTTGGGGAGCTGGGGCCAACGTCCTGACTTTC. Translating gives CASSWGAGANVLTF.

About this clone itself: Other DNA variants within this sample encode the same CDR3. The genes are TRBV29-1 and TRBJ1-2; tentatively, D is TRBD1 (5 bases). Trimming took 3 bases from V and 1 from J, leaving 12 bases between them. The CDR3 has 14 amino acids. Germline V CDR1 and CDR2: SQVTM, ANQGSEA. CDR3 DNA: TGCAGCGTTGAGGGTCGGGGACTTAACTATGGCTACACCTTC. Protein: CSVEGRGLNYGYTF.

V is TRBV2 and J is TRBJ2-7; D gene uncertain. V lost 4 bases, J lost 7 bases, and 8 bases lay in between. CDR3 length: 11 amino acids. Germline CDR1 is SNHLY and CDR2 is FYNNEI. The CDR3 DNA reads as TGTGCCAGCAGTGCCACATGGGAGCAGTACTTC. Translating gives CASSATWEQYF.

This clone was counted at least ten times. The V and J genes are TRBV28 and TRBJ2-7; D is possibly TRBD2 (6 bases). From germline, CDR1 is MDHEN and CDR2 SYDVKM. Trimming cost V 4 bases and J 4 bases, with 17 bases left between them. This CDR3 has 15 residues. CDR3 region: CASSSLPGREYEQYF. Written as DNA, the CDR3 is TGTGCCAGCAGTTCTCTCCCGGGACGGGAGTACGAGCAGTACTTC.

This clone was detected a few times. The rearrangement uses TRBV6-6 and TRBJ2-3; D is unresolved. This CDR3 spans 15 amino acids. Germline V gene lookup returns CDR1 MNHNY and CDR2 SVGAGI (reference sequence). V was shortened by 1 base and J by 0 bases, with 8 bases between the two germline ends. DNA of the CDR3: TGTGCCAGCAGTTACTTGGTGGGAAGCACAGATACGCAGTATTTT. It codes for CASSYLVGSTDTQYF.

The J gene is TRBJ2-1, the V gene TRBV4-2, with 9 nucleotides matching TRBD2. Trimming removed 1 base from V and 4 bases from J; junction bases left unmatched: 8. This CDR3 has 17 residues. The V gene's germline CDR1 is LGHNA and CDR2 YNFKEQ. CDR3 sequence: CASSQVSGTSSYNEQFF. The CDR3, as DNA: TGTGCCAGCAGCCAAGTTTCTGGGACTAGCTCTTACAATGAGCAGTTCTTC.

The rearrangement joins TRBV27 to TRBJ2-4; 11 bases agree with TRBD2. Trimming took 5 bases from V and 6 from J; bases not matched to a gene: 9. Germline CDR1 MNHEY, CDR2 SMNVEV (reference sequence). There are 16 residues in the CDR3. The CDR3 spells CASSALSTSGGNIQYF. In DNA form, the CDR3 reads TGTGCCAGCAGTGCTCTGTCAACTAGCGGGGGAAACATTCAGTACTTC.